These 12 T cell receptor beta chains came from one sample sequenced in a study of shared clonotypes between healthy human individuals. The repertoire was sequenced with immunoSEQ multiplex PCR; TCRdb's copy has only in-frame clones and lacks some. Found here are fewer than 1.6 million clones, 98% to 99% of them singletons; the top ten hold approximately 0.38%. Source material: naive CD4+ T cells sorted from blood. Subset of the sample: CD45RA+ positively selected. These TCRs come from a man under 40 in good health.

The V and J genes are TRBV14 and TRBJ1-5, with D perhaps TRBD1 (6 bases). V shed 3 bases and J shed 4 bases, with 7 bases lying between them. CDR1 is SGHDN and CDR2 is FVKESK in the germline V gene. This CDR3 is 13 amino acids long. CDR3 sequence (DNA): TGTGCCAGCAGCCACACAGGGAATCAGCCCCAGCATTTT. As protein: CASSHTGNQPQHF.

The rearrangement joins TRBV5-1 to TRBJ1-4; D unresolved. CDR1 and CDR2 from the germline V gene are SGHRS and YFSETQ. The ends were cut back, 0 bases at V and 3 bases at J, with 6 bases in the middle. The CDR3 loop spans 14 amino acids. CDR3 amino acids: CASSLGPPNEKLFF. CDR3 nucleotides: TGCGCCAGCAGCTTGGGTCCGCCTAATGAAAAACTGTTTTTT.

The chain joins TRBV18 to TRBJ2-1, with TRBD2 matching 12 bases. CDR3 size: 17 residues. Trimming took 0 bases from V and 8 from J; bases not matched to a gene: 8. Looked up from germline, CDR1 is KGHSH and CDR2 is LQKENI. Here the CDR3 reads CASSPPTSGRLSDEQFF. The CDR3 DNA reads as TGTGCCAGCTCACCACCGACTAGCGGGAGATTGTCCGATGAGCAGTTCTTC. Combining the CDR3 with reference TRBV18 and TRBJ2-1 gives the whole variable domain NAGVMQNPRHLVRRRGQEARLRCSPMKGHSHVYWYRQLPEEGLKFMVYLQKENIIDESGMPKERFSAEFPKEGPSILRIQQVVRGDSAAYFCASSPPTSGRLSDEQFFGPGTRLTVL.

This clone was observed once. The rearrangement links TRBV2 to TRBJ1-1; 7 nucleotides align to TRBD1. Trimming cost V 7 bases and J 0 bases; bases outside gene matches: 5. Germline CDR1 SNHLY, CDR2 FYNNEI. The CDR3 sequence is 14 residues long. The CDR3 nucleotides are TGTGCCAGCACCGACAGGGCCATGAACACTGAAGCTTTCTTT. Encoded protein: CASTDRAMNTEAFF.

The chain recombines TRBV28 with TRBJ2-7, with a weak D call TRBD1 (6 bases). This CDR3 is built from 12 residues. Trimming stripped 5 bases from V and 9 bases from J, with 14 bases between. The germline gives CDR1 MDHEN, CDR2 SYDVKM. This CDR3 is CASSQTGNVQYF. CDR3 nucleotides: TGTGCCAGCAGTCAAACAGGGAACGTGCAGTACTTC.

V usage is TRBV2 and J usage is TRBJ2-5, with TRBD1 matching 12 bases. This CDR3 region has 18 residues. Trimming cost V 1 base and J 6 bases; bases outside gene matches: 12. Germline V gene sequence: CDR1 SNHLY, CDR2 FYNNEI. DNA of the CDR3: TGTGCCAGCAGTGAAGTTCGGACCGGGACAGGGGGCGCAAAGACCCAGTACTTC. Its translation: CASSEVRTGTGGAKTQYF.

The chain uses TRBV10-1 and TRBJ2-7; D tentatively fits TRBD1 or TRBD2 (6 bases each). Trimming pared 5 bases from V and 12 bases from J, leaving 20 bases between. CDR1 and CDR2 from the germline V gene are WNHNN and SYGVQD (reference sequence). This CDR3 is built from 13 residues. The CDR3 is CASSSPGARSWYF. CDR3 sequence (DNA): TGCGCCAGCAGTTCGCCGGGGGCGCGAAGTTGGTACTTC.

The rearrangement uses TRBV27 and TRBJ2-7, with TRBD1 identical over 10 bases. J lost 3 bases, V lost 2 bases, and 4 bases had no gene match. The V gene's germline CDR1 is MNHEY and CDR2 SMNVEV (reference sequence). The CDR3 is made up of 15 amino acids. The CDR3 here is CASSLDWTGGYEQYF. CDR3 nucleotides: TGTGCCAGCAGTTTAGACTGGACAGGGGGCTACGAGCAGTACTTC.

This clone was recorded only once. The CDR3 loop reads CASSLRTGADTQYF. The CDR3 nucleotides read TGTGCCAGCAGCTTACGGACAGGGGCAGATACGCAGTATTTT. The chain couples TRBV6-6 to TRBJ2-3, with 9 bases aligning to TRBD1. The J segment lost 4 bases and the V segment lost 6 bases, leaving 5 bases of the junction unmatched. This CDR3 is 14 amino acids long. The germline V gene encodes CDR1 MNHNY and CDR2 SVGAGI (reference sequence).

V is TRBV5-1 and J is TRBJ2-1; the D is unclear. The V gene's germline CDR1 is SGHRS and CDR2 YFSETQ. V was shortened by 7 bases and J by 0 bases, with 14 bases between the two germline ends. This CDR3 is 15 amino acids long. CDR3 region: CASHQSPDSYNEQFF. The CDR3 DNA follows: TGCGCCAGCCATCAGTCGCCCGACTCCTACAATGAGCAGTTCTTC.

The genes are TRBV6-1 and TRBJ1-5; D perhaps matches TRBD1 (5 bases). The CDR3 is made up of 14 amino acids. CDR1 and CDR2 (germline): MNHNS, SASEGT. Deletions cut 4 bases from V and 7 bases from J, with 14 bases between. CDR3 DNA sequence: TGTGCCAGCAGTGCGGACAAGGGATCCCAGCCCCAGCATTTT. Translating it yields CASSADKGSQPQHF.

V usage is TRBV2 and J usage is TRBJ2-7; D might be TRBD1 (7 bases). Trimming removed 6 bases at V and 12 bases at J, with 21 bases between. CDR3 length equals 13 residues. Germline V gene sequence: CDR1 SNHLY, CDR2 FYNNEI. The CDR3 loop is CASSSRGAPQRYF. The CDR3 nucleotides read TGTGCCAGCAGCTCCAGGGGGGCTCCTCAGAGGTACTTC.